This T cell receptor (beta chain) was recovered during a study of cytomegalovirus exposure and HLA in healthy donors. Across the whole study: Findings of an earlier analysis included some 120 million unique TCR beta sequences from roughly 200 million T cells.

Findings of the study overall: Across donors, most TCRs were seen rarely, yet some public ones were widespread.

As to this clone: Its antigen is as yet unknown. Other DNA sequences of this sample code for an identical CDR3.

In germline, CDR1 is LNHDA, CDR2 SQIVND (reference sequence). V lost 4 bases and J lost 7, with 10 bases in between. The CDR3 totals 12 residues. PCR used 60 Vbeta primers and 13 Jbeta primers. The data were produced by immunoSEQ multiplex PCR, yet TCRdb's version contains in-frame clones alone and is incomplete. The sample has approximately 300,000 clones; just under 85% are singletons. The rearrangement joins TRBV19 to TRBJ1-2, with TRBD1 as a possible D gene (6 bases). The specimen was PBMCs. The TCR comes from a woman in her thirties or forties in good health and CMV-seropositive. CDR3 sequence: CASSTGGGGYTF. The DNA of the CDR3 is TGTGCCAGTAGTACGGGGGGCGGTGGCTACACCTTC.